This T cell receptor beta chain was sequenced in a study of OX40 agonist ivuxolimab in advanced cancers. Across the study: Patients were dosed intravenously with ivuxolimab at 0.01 to 10 mg/kg every 2 weeks.

Study findings and constraints: At 0.1 to 3.0 mg/kg, clonal expansion of CD4+ and CD8+ blood T cells had occurred by week 6. Average numbers of expanded clones were greater in CD8+ T cells than in CD4+.

TCRdb's copy holds only in-frame clones and misses some; the assay was immunoSEQ multiplex PCR. Of some 37,000 clones listed, about 78% are singletons. Regarding this clone: Its antigen is undetermined.

Sampled blood was obtained at baseline, cycle 4 day 1, and cycle 7 day 1. The TCR originated in an adult with an advanced solid tumor such as melanoma, head and neck, liver or kidney cancer. Specimen: CD4+ or CD8+ T cells sorted from blood, collected in a trial of the OX40 agonist ivuxolimab.

CDR3 sequence: CASSSTLAKNIQYF. In DNA form, the CDR3 reads TGTGCCAGCAGCTCGACACTAGCCAAAAACATTCAGTACTTC. V is TRBV7-9 and J is TRBJ2-4; D not resolved. CDR3 length equals 14 residues. CDR1 is SEHNR, CDR2 FQNEAQ, per germline (reference sequence). Trimming removed 4 bases at V and 0 bases at J, with 7 bases between.